These 11 T cell receptor beta chains share one sample of origin, sequenced in a study of T cell repertoires in cytomegalovirus infection. Their recognized antigens are unknown. Via MiXCR, TCRdb re-called the reads, giving one row per CDR3 protein. The data show around 770,000 distinct CDR3 sequences, just under 30% seen once. The sample was cultured CD8+ T cells from PBMCs, taken from culture after CMV antigen stimulation. The receptors come from a human donor in good health (CMV status not recorded). Some clones in this sample may be carry-over from other donors' samples.

The rearrangement links TRBV7-2 to TRBJ1-6, with unresolved D. This CDR3 is built from 14 residues. CDR1 is SGHTA and CDR2 is FQGNSA in the germline V gene. Trimming pared 5 bases from V and 10 bases from J, leaving 15 bases between. This CDR3 reads CASSRPDTGSPLHF. In nucleotides, the CDR3 is TGTGCCAGCAGCCGCCCCGACACCGGGTCACCCCTCCACTTT.

This clonotype was observed a few times. CDR3 protein: CASMGPHTTSGNTIYF. CDR3 DNA sequence: TGTGCCAGCATGGGACCCCATACGACCTCCGGAAACACCATATATTTT. The genes are TRBV6-2 or TRBV6-3 and TRBJ1-3; tentative D call: TRBD1 (5 bases). Trimming cost V 7 bases and J 4 bases, with 20 bases left between them. Germline V gene data show CDR1 as MNHEY and CDR2 as SVGEGT. This CDR3 contains 16 residues.

This clonotype came up a few times. This chain connects TRBV12-3 or TRBV12-4 to TRBJ2-7; TRBD2 agrees at 15 bases. The CDR3 covers 17 residues. V gave up 4 bases and J gave up 2 bases; unmatched junction bases: 6. CDR3: CASSSGLAGGPAYEQYV. CDR3 nucleotide sequence: TGTGCCAGCAGTTCTGGACTAGCGGGGGGGCCGGCCTACGAGCAGTACGTC.

The chain uses TRBV15 and TRBJ2-1; possible D gene TRBD1, 5 bases. Trimming stripped 3 bases from V and 12 bases from J, with 21 bases between. The CDR3 runs 15 residues. Germline CDR1 LNHNV, CDR2 YYDKDF (reference sequence). CDR3 sequence (DNA): TGTGCCACCAGCAGGATCCAGACAAGGGCCCAGGGGCAGTTCTTC. Amino acids: CATSRIQTRAQGQFF. The whole variable domain, filled in from reference TRBV15 and TRBJ2-1, reads DAMVIQNPRYQVTQFGKPVTLSCSQTLNHNVMYWYQQKSSQAPKLLFHYYDKDFNNEADTPDNFQSRRPNTSFCFLDIRSPGLGDTAMYLCATSRIQTRAQGQFFGPGTRLTVL.

The chain uses TRBV9 and TRBJ2-3; 12 bases map to TRBD2. Germline V lookup: CDR1 SGDLS, CDR2 YYNGEE. The CDR3 runs 16 residues. Trimming cost V 0 bases and J 7 bases; bases outside gene matches: 6. The CDR3 nucleotides are TGTGCCAGCAGCGTAGCTAGCGGGGGGGACGTATATACGCAGTATTTT. Protein product: CASSVASGGDVYTQYF.

For this clonotype: Given a much more abundant clone one base away, this may be a read error. The J gene is TRBJ2-3, the V gene TRBV7-2, with TRBD2 matching 9 bases. J was trimmed by 5 bases and V by 0 bases; bases with no gene match: 12. Germline V gene sequence: CDR1 SGHTA, CDR2 FQGNSA. The CDR3 has 18 amino acids. CDR3 sequence (DNA): TGTGCCAGCAGCTTAGCGCAATTAACTAGCGGGTATGTAGATACGCAGTATTTT. Translation gives CASSLAQLTSGYVDTQYF.

This clonotype has only a few counts. This rearrangement joins TRBV6-2 or TRBV6-3 to TRBJ2-7; tentatively, D is TRBD1 (6 bases). CDR3 length: 14 residues. Trimming stripped 5 bases from V and 2 bases from J, with 13 bases between. Germline-derived CDR1 and CDR2 are MNHEY and SVGEGT. CDR3 in amino acids: CASSPLTGPYEQYV. For the CDR3, the DNA is TGTGCCAGCAGTCCTCTGACAGGCCCCTACGAGCAGTACGTC.

This clonotype came up once. The chain couples TRBV2 to TRBJ2-5; 11 bases match TRBD2. Germline trimming cut 7 bases from V and 2 bases from J; bases unmatched to any gene: 9. There are 16 residues in the CDR3. Germline lookup yields CDR1 SNHLY and CDR2 FYNNEI. The CDR3 sequence is CASKTGGLAAQETQYF. The CDR3 DNA follows: TGTGCCAGCAAGACAGGGGGACTAGCGGCTCAAGAGACCCAGTACTTC.

This clonotype was picked up many times. This chain connects TRBV7-9 to TRBJ1-6; 7 bases are shared with TRBD1. The J segment lost 3 bases and the V segment lost 2 bases, leaving 4 bases of the junction unmatched. The V gene's germline CDR1 is SEHNR and CDR2 FQNEAQ (reference sequence). This CDR3 region has 16 residues. This chain's CDR3 is CASSLSGQDYNSPLHF. The CDR3 nucleotides read TGTGCCAGCAGCTTATCTGGACAGGACTATAATTCACCCCTCCACTTT.

The V call is TRBV4-2, the J call TRBJ1-1, with 10 bases aligning to TRBD1. The CDR3 loop spans 15 amino acids. Trimming at V came to 4 bases and at J to 7 bases, leaving 9 bases not matched to a gene. Per the germline V gene, CDR1 is LGHNA and CDR2 is YNFKEQ. The CDR3: CASSRNYRDRGEAFF. CDR3 DNA sequence: TGTGCCAGCAGCCGTAACTACCGGGACAGGGGTGAAGCTTTCTTT.

The chain's CDR3 is CASSPYSGRKTDTQYF. The CDR3 DNA follows: TGTGCCAGCAGTCCCTATAGCGGTCGTAAGACAGATACGCAGTATTTT. The chain employs TRBV9 and TRBJ2-3; D is possibly TRBD2 (6 bases). The CDR3 runs to 16 residues. The germline V gene has CDR1 SGDLS and CDR2 YYNGEE. Trimming stripped 5 bases from V and 3 bases from J, with 19 bases between.